Following are 8 T cell receptor beta chains from one sample sequenced in a study of blood T cell repertoires in COVID-19. Clones were read by immunoSEQ multiplex PCR, and TCRdb kept only the in-frame ones, dropping some. The sample yields around 170,000 clones, roughly four fifths seen once. The source material was PBMCs or T cells enriched from blood (not recorded which). These receptor sequences come from a man aged 50-59 years who had recovered from COVID-19.

This chain connects TRBV18 to TRBJ2-1; D ambiguous. The CDR3 covers 12 residues. V was clipped by 6 bases and J by 8 bases, with 11 bases between them. Germline lookup yields CDR1 KGHSH and CDR2 LQKENI. The CDR3 DNA reads TGTGCCAGCTCCCTATCTTCTGATGAGCAGTTCTTC. This encodes CASSLSSDEQFF.

This chain links TRBV24-1 with TRBJ2-3, with D maybe TRBD1 (5 bases). The CDR3 spans 16 residues. V shed 4 bases and J shed 2 bases, with 15 bases lying between them. In germline, CDR1 is KGHDR, CDR2 SFDVKD. CDR3 bases: TGTGCCACCAGTGAAGGGGCCGGACCCCACACAGATACGCAGTATTTT. Its protein is CATSEGAGPHTDTQYF.

The chain has TRBV7-8 and TRBJ1-5, with a possible D match to TRBD1 (5 bases). The ends were cut back, 5 bases at V and 4 bases at J, with 9 bases in the middle. The CDR3 covers 13 residues. CDR1 and CDR2 from the germline V gene are SGHVS and FQNEAQ. CDR3 coding DNA: TGTGCCAGCAGCGCCTCAGGGAATCAGCCCCAGCATTTT. It is translated as CASSASGNQPQHF.

The chain combines TRBV7-9 with TRBJ1-1; D is undetermined. The V end lost 2 bases, the J end lost 7 bases, and 5 bases lay between the germline ends. Germline V CDR1 and CDR2: SEHNR, FQNEAQ (reference sequence). The length of the CDR3 is 11 residues. The chain's CDR3 is CASSLNGEAFF. CDR3 DNA sequence: TGTGCCAGCAGCTTAAACGGTGAAGCTTTCTTT.

The rearrangement links TRBV5-4 to TRBJ2-3; D is ambiguous. V was shortened by 3 bases and J by 1 base, with 9 bases between the two germline ends. CDR3 size: 14 residues. CDR1 and CDR2 from the germline V gene are SGHNT and YYREEE (reference sequence). The CDR3 region has the DNA TGTGCCAGCAGCTCGGCGGCTCGCACAGATACGCAGTATTTT. It is translated as CASSSAARTDTQYF.

There are a few counts of this clone. This chain connects TRBV29-1 to TRBJ1-5, with D tentatively TRBD1 (6 bases). CDR1 and CDR2 (germline): SQVTM, ANQGSEA. This CDR3 is 12 amino acids long. Trimming cost V 6 bases and J 5 bases, with 11 bases left between them. CDR3 sequence reads: CSVGQSYQPQHF. The CDR3 region has the DNA TGCAGCGTAGGACAGTCCTATCAGCCCCAGCATTTT.

The V gene is TRBV6-4, the J gene TRBJ2-3; 12 positions agree with TRBD2. V was pared by 6 bases and J by 2 bases, with 3 bases of the junction left unmatched. CDR1 and CDR2 (germline): MRHNA, SNTAGT. The CDR3 has 15 residues. The CDR3 protein is CASSASGGATDTQYF. Written as DNA, the CDR3 is TGTGCCAGCAGCGCTAGCGGGGGGGCCACAGATACGCAGTATTTT.

On this clone: This sample includes further DNA sequences coding for the same CDR3. J is TRBJ2-7 and V is TRBV11-2; D unclear. Germline assignment: CDR1 SGHAT and CDR2 FQNNGV. Trimming removed 2 bases from V and 3 bases from J, with 2 bases in between. The CDR3 sequence is 11 residues long. The CDR3 bases are TGTGCCAGCAGCTTACTCTACGAGCAGTACTTC. It encodes CASSLLYEQYF.